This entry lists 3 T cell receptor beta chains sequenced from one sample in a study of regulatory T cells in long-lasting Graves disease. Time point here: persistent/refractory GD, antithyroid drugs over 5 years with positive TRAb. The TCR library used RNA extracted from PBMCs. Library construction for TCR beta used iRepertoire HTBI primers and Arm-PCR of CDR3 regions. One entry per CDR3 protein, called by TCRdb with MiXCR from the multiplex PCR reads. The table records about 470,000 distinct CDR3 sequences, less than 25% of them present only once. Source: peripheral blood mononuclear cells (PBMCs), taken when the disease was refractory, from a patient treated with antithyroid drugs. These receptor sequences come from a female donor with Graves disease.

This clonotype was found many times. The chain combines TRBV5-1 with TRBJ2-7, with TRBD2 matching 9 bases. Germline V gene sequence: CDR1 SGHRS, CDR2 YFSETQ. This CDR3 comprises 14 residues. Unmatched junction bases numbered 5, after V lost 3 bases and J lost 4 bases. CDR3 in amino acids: CASSSAGGRYEQYF. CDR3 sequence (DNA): TGCGCCAGCAGCTCTGCGGGAGGGAGGTACGAGCAGTACTTC. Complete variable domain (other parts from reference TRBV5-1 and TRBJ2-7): KAGVTQTPRYLIKTRGQQVTLSCSPISGHRSVSWYQQTPGQGLQFLFEYFSETQRNKGNFPGRFSGRQFSNSRSEMNVSTLELGDSALYLCASSSAGGRYEQYFGPGTRLTVT.

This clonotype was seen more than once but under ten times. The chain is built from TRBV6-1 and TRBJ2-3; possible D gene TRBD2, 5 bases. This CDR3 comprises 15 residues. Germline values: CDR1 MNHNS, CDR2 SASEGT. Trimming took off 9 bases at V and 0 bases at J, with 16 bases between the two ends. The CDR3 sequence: CASRLSGSSTDTQYF. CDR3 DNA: TGTGCCAGTCGACTATCCGGATCTAGCACAGATACGCAGTATTTT.

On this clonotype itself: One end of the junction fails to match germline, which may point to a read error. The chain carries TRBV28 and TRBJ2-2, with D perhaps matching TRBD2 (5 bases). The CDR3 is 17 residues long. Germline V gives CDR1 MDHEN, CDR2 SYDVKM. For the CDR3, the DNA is TGTGCCAGCAGTCATCTTTTACTAGATACCTTCACCGGGGAGCTGTCTTTT. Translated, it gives CASSHLLLDTFTGELSF.